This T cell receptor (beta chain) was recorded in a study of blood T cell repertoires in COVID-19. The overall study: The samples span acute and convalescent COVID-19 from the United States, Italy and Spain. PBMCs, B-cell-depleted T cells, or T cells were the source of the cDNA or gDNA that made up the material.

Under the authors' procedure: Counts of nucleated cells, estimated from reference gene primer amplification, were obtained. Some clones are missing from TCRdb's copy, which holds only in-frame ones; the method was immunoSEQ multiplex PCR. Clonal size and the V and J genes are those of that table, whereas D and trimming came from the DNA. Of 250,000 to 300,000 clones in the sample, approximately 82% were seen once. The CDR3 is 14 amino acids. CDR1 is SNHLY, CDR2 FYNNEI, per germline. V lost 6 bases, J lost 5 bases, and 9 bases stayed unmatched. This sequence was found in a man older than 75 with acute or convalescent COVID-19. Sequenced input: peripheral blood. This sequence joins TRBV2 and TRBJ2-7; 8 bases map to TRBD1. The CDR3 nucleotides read TGTGCCAGCAGACCAGGGGGCGCGGTCCACGAGCAGTACTTC. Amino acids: CASRPGGAVHEQYF. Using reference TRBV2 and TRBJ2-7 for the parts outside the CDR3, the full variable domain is EPEVTQTPSHQVTQMGQEVILRCVPISNHLYFYWYRQILGQKVEFLVSFYNNEISEKSEIFDDQFSVERPDGSNFTLKIRSTKLEDSAMYFCASRPGGAVHEQYFGPGTRLTVT.